Reported below is one T cell receptor (beta chain). The data originate from a study of blood T cell repertoires in COVID-19. In the study overall: Spain, Italy and the United States supplied samples that represented acute and convalescent COVID-19.

The germline CDR1 and CDR2 sequences are SQVTM and ANQGSEA. Trimming cost V 8 bases and J 3 bases; bases outside gene matches: 10. The CDR3 has 14 amino acids. Clones were sequenced by immunoSEQ multiplex PCR, and TCRdb holds only the in-frame ones, with some missing. The profile covers approximately 200,000 clones, with approximately 90% appearing a single time and about 1.1% taken by the ten largest. This sequence joins TRBV29-1 and TRBJ2-1, with 7 bases fitting TRBD1. This clonotype was sampled from a man under 40 with acute or convalescent COVID-19. Source material: peripheral blood. The CDR3: CSTKTGDHYNEQFF. CDR3 nucleotide sequence: TGCAGCACAAAAACAGGGGACCACTACAATGAGCAGTTCTTC.